This TCR beta chain was captured by sequencing in a study of T-cell memory formation after mild COVID-19. Study results and limitations: In second-wave clones peaking day 37, SARS-CoV-2 specificity remained unconfirmed. Researchers found some responding clones in pre-infection memory, a sign that cross-reactive memory joined. Among clones contracting day 15 to 85, CD4/CD8 was balanced, whereas later expanders leaned CD4+.

TCRdb used MiXCR to reprocess the 5' RACE reads, holding one entry per CDR3 protein. The table lists over 350,000 distinct CDR3 sequences, about 24% of them singletons. On this clonotype: Its antigen is unknown.

V dropped 5 bases and J dropped 3; count of bases not matched to a gene: 7. Germline lookup yields CDR1 SGHVT and CDR2 SQSDAQ. This CDR3 region has 16 residues. The chain combines TRBV7-4 with TRBJ2-5; 12 nucleotides agree with TRBD2. This clonotype originated in an adult woman who had mild COVID-19 (a few samples of this study predate the infection). Cell type and time point are not known. The sample taken for sequencing was PBMCs or a T cell subset sorted from them (not recorded which). The CDR3 region is CASSPRLAGVEETQYF. The CDR3 region has the DNA TGTGCCAGCAGCCCACGACTAGCGGGAGTGGAAGAGACCCAGTACTTC. Together with reference TRBV7-4 and TRBJ2-5, the CDR3 gives the full variable domain: GAGVSQSPRYKVAKRGRDVALRCDSISGHVTLYWYRQTLGQGSEVLTYSQSDAQRDKSGRPSGRFSAERPERSVSTLKIQRTEQGDSAVYLCASSPRLAGVEETQYFGPGTRLLVL.